The sequence of this T cell receptor (beta chain) was determined in a study of blood T cell repertoires in COVID-19. Looking at the study overall: The United States, Italy and Spain supplied acute and convalescent COVID-19 samples.

Per germline, CDR1 SEHNR and CDR2 FQNEAQ (reference sequence). The CDR3 runs to 14 residues. The V segment lost 3 bases and the J segment 6 bases; nucleotides outside the gene matches: 4. Here immunoSEQ multiplex PCR was the method, and the copy in TCRdb shows in-frame clones only, minus some. The table records tens of thousands of clones, roughly 85% of them present only once. The TCR originated in a human donor with active COVID-19. The donor label of this sample is uncertain. Sequences were obtained from peripheral blood. The V and J genes are TRBV7-9 and TRBJ1-2, with 10 bases matching TRBD1. This chain's CDR3 is CASSFRQGAHGYTF. The CDR3 coding sequence is TGTGCCAGCAGCTTCCGACAGGGGGCCCATGGCTACACCTTC. Supplemented by reference TRBV7-9 and TRBJ1-2, the full variable domain reads DTGVSQNPRHKITKRGQNVTFRCDPISEHNRLYWYRQTLGQGPEFLTYFQNEAQLEKSRLLSDRFSAERPKGSFSTLEIQRTEQGDSAMYLCASSFRQGAHGYTFGSGTRLTVV.